This entry describes one TCR beta chain. The data were obtained in a study of blood T cell repertoires in COVID-19. Background on the study: The United States, Italy and Spain provided the acute and convalescent COVID-19 samples. T cells, B-cell-depleted T cells, or PBMCs provided the cDNA or gDNA that served as material.

Germline values: CDR1 SEHNR, CDR2 FQNEAQ (reference sequence). Trimming took 5 bases from V and 1 from J, leaving 3 bases between them. This CDR3 region has 13 residues. Study processing details: Nucleated cell number was recorded as an estimate derived from reference gene primer amplification. Method: immunoSEQ multiplex PCR; TCRdb's copy keeps in-frame clones and lacks some. From that table come the V and J calls and clone size; the DNA was used to work out D and trimming. The sample yields 150,000 to 200,000 clones, roughly four fifths seen once. Sequencing was done on a sample of peripheral blood. This TCR was sampled from a woman in her 30s with acute or convalescent COVID-19. V usage is TRBV7-9 and J usage is TRBJ1-6; D is undetermined. The CDR3 coding sequence is TGTGCCAGCAGCCCTTCCTATAATTCACCCCTCCACTTT. Translating it yields CASSPSYNSPLHF.